What follows are 6 T cell receptor beta chains derived from one specimen sequenced in a study of T cell repertoires in cytomegalovirus infection. TCRdb re-called the reads with MiXCR, one entry per CDR3 protein. The sample carries under 350,000 distinct CDR3 sequences, roughly 9.5% recorded once. Sequencing used PBMCs. The receptors come from a human donor in good health (CMV status not recorded). Some clones in this sample may be carry-over from other donors' samples.

At least ten counts were recorded for this clonotype. The rearrangement joins TRBV3-1 to TRBJ2-1, with D hard to call. The ends were cut back, 8 bases at V and 4 bases at J, with 21 bases in the middle. Germline values: CDR1 LGHDT, CDR2 YNNKEL (reference sequence). The CDR3 loop spans 16 amino acids. CDR3: CASGKNRLLEYNEQFF. As DNA, the CDR3 is TGTGCCAGCGGAAAGAATAGACTGCTGGAATACAATGAGCAGTTCTTC.

This sequence joins TRBV11-2 and TRBJ2-7; perhaps D is TRBD1 or TRBD2 (5 bases each). The CDR3 is 15 amino acids. Germline CDR1 and CDR2: SGHAT and FQNNGV. The V end lost 1 base, the J end lost 3 bases, and 13 bases lay between the germline ends. CDR3 region: CASSLGRGFSYEQYF. CDR3 bases: TGTGCCAGCAGCTTAGGTCGGGGCTTTAGCTACGAGCAGTACTTC.

This clonotype was recorded at least ten times. The chain has TRBV11-1 and TRBJ2-5, with D possibly TRBD2 on 5 matching bases. Germline assignment: CDR1 SGHAT and CDR2 FQDESV (reference sequence). Trimming cost V 1 base and J 7 bases, with 13 bases left between them. The CDR3 extends over 14 amino acids. The CDR3 sequence: CASSLVGEIGTQYF. Here the CDR3 DNA reads TGTGCCAGCAGCTTAGTGGGAGAGATTGGGACCCAGTACTTC.

The chain links TRBV20-1 to TRBJ1-5; D is unresolved. The length of the CDR3 is 13 residues. The V gene lost 0 bases and the J gene lost 9 bases, with 12 bases spanning the gap. CDR1 is DFQATT, CDR2 SNEGSKA, per germline (reference sequence). The CDR3 loop is CSARDLDPGPQHF. CDR3 bases: TGCAGTGCTAGAGATCTTGACCCTGGGCCCCAGCATTTT.

About this clonotype itself: A much larger clonotype is one base distant, so this may be a read error. The V call is TRBV7-9, the J call TRBJ2-3; D is uncertain. Per the germline V gene, CDR1 is SEHNR and CDR2 is FQNEAQ (reference sequence). Trimming shortened V by 2 bases and J by 5 bases, and 14 bases separated the two germline ends. The CDR3 loop spans 15 amino acids. This CDR3 reads CASSLSTKTIDTQYF. In DNA, the CDR3 is TGTGCCAGCAGCTTAAGCACCAAAACCATAGATACGCAGTATTTT.

Concerning this clonotype: The junction shows a germline mismatch at one end, possibly a read error. The gene calls are TRBV6-5 and TRBJ2-1; 13 nucleotides align to TRBD2. The CDR3 extends over 16 amino acids. Germline CDR1 is MNHEY and CDR2 is SVGAGI. This CDR3 is CVSSLLAGGRYNEQFF. The DNA for the CDR3 is TGTGTCAGCAGTTTACTAGCGGGGGGGAGATACAATGAGCAGTTCTTC.